These 23 T cell receptor beta chains originate from one sample sequenced in a study of technical replicates of blood from a handful of donors. Assay used: immunoSEQ multiplex PCR; TCRdb lists only in-frame clones, some missing. The data hold 45,000 to 55,000 clones, with 95% to 97% observed a single time. Sequencing input: T cells isolated from PBMCs. All receptors derive from a human donor in good health.

This clone showed up just once. The V and J genes are TRBV5-1 and TRBJ2-7; TRBD2 might be the D (5 bases). V was shortened by 4 bases and J by 2 bases, with 22 bases between the two germline ends. The CDR3 extends over 17 amino acids. CDR1 SGHRS and CDR2 YFSETQ come from the germline V gene. CDR3 amino acids: CASSPTPAGSTAYEQYF. CDR3 coding DNA: TGCGCCAGCAGCCCCACCCCCGCGGGTTCCACAGCCTACGAGCAGTACTTC.

V is TRBV30 and J is TRBJ2-1; D is possibly TRBD2 (5 bases). Germline V gene lookup returns CDR1 GTSNPN and CDR2 SVGIG (reference sequence). Deletions cut 0 bases from V and 4 bases from J, with 19 bases between. This CDR3 region has 17 residues. The CDR3 here is CAWSVLVSVGGYNEQFF. As DNA, the CDR3 is TGTGCCTGGAGTGTACTTGTTTCTGTCGGCGGGTACAATGAGCAGTTCTTC. The full variable domain, rest sourced from reference TRBV30 and TRBJ2-1, is SQTIHQWPATLVQPVGSPLSLECTVEGTSNPNLYWYRQAAGRGLQLLFYSVGIGQISSEVPQNLSASRPQDRQFILSSKKLLLSDSGFYLCAWSVLVSVGGYNEQFFGPGTRLTVL.

As DNA, the CDR3 is TGTGCCAGCAGCCAGGACAGTTTCGGGAGCACAGATACGCAGTATTTT. It encodes CASSQDSFGSTDTQYF. The chain joins TRBV28 to TRBJ2-3; perhaps TRBD1 as D (6 bases). Germline lookup yields CDR1 MDHEN and CDR2 SYDVKM. The CDR3 sequence is 16 residues long. Deletions cut 6 bases from V and 0 bases from J, with 16 bases between.

This chain connects TRBV10-1 to TRBJ2-7, with D maybe TRBD1 (5 bases). Germline V gene data show CDR1 as WNHNN and CDR2 as SYGVQD (reference sequence). V lost 7 bases, J lost 2 bases, and 21 bases lay in between. This CDR3 spans 16 amino acids. CDR3 region: CASTSMESREAYEQYF. CDR3 DNA: TGCGCCAGCACCTCCATGGAGAGCAGGGAAGCCTACGAGCAGTACTTC.

V is TRBV30 and J is TRBJ1-4; the D gene is possibly TRBD1 (6 bases). This CDR3 region has 14 residues. The germline gives CDR1 GTSNPN, CDR2 SVGIG (reference sequence). V lost 2 bases to trimming and J lost 4 bases, with 11 bases between them. The CDR3 loop reads CAWSRDNFNEKLFF. The CDR3 DNA sequence: TGTGCCTGGAGTAGGGACAACTTTAATGAAAAACTGTTTTTT.

The chain has TRBV4-1 and TRBJ1-1; the D gene is possibly TRBD1 (5 bases). The CDR3 totals 15 residues. Germline V gene sequence: CDR1 MGHRA, CDR2 YSYEKL. V was cut by 5 bases and J by 4 bases, with 17 bases left in between. The CDR3 region has the DNA TGCGCCAGCAGCGACCGTTCTAGGGGAGGCACTGAAGCTTTCTTT. Its translation is CASSDRSRGGTEAFF.

The gene calls are TRBV5-4 and TRBJ1-4; D might be TRBD1 (6 bases). V lost 4 bases and J lost 5, with 18 bases in between. Germline CDR1 is SGHNT and CDR2 is YYREEE (reference sequence). This CDR3 is built from 16 residues. For the CDR3, the DNA is TGTGCCAGCAGCACGGAGGGGGGGACGGGAAATGAAAAACTGTTTTTT. The encoded protein is CASSTEGGTGNEKLFF.

This chain joins TRBV9 and TRBJ1-2; 12 bases fit TRBD1. The germline CDR1 and CDR2 sequences are SGDLS and YYNGEE. The CDR3 contains 15 residues. The ends lost 3 bases at V and 4 bases at J; junction bases unmatched: 4. The CDR3 here is CASSGPGQGAYGYTF. DNA for the CDR3: TGTGCCAGCAGCGGTCCGGGACAGGGGGCCTATGGCTACACCTTC. Filled out from reference TRBV9 and TRBJ1-2, the complete variable domain reads DSGVTQTPKHLITATGQRVTLRCSPRSGDLSVYWYQQSLDQGLQFLIQYYNGEERAKGNILERFSAQQFPDLHSELNLSSLELGDSALYFCASSGPGQGAYGYTFGSGTRLTVV.

This chain links TRBV9 with TRBJ1-2; 10 nucleotides line up with TRBD1. V was clipped by 4 bases and J by 1 base; unmatched bases: 7. CDR3 length equals 16 residues. CDR1 and CDR2 (germline): SGDLS, YYNGEE. The CDR3 region has the DNA TGTGCCAGCAGCTCGACAGGGGGCGCCAATAACTATGGCTACACCTTC. Translation: CASSSTGGANNYGYTF.

This clone was counted once. The chain couples TRBV10-3 to TRBJ1-2; D is undetermined. CDR1 is ENHRY, CDR2 SYGVKD, per germline. Trimming cost V 3 bases and J 1 base, with 9 bases left between them. CDR3 size: 14 residues. The CDR3 sequence: CAISEGRDNYGYTF. The CDR3 DNA reads TGTGCCATCAGTGAAGGGAGGGATAACTATGGCTACACCTTC.

V is TRBV6-5 and J is TRBJ2-2; D may be TRBD2 (6 bases). The V gene's germline CDR1 is MNHEY and CDR2 SVGAGI. The CDR3 has 14 amino acids. The ends were cut back, 2 bases at V and 5 bases at J, with 9 bases in the middle. The CDR3 DNA reads as TGTGCCAGCAGTTACACGGGAGTTACCGGGGAGCTGTTTTTT. Translated, it gives CASSYTGVTGELFF.

The chain employs TRBV5-4 and TRBJ1-3; D call uncertain. Germline V gene sequence: CDR1 SGHNT, CDR2 YYREEE (reference sequence). With 2 bases removed from V and 0 bases from J, the gap between germline ends came to 9 bases. The CDR3 covers 15 residues. The CDR3 loop reads CASSFEGTSGNTIYF. The CDR3 bases are TGTGCCAGCAGCTTCGAGGGCACCTCTGGAAACACCATATATTTT.

CDR3 amino acids: CSVGLGPEAQHF. The CDR3 DNA sequence: TGCAGCGTTGGATTAGGGCCGGAGGCCCAGCATTTT. The rearrangement joins TRBV29-1 to TRBJ1-5; D unclear. The germline gives CDR1 SQVTM, CDR2 ANQGSEA. CDR3 size: 12 residues. Trimming took off 4 bases at V and 11 bases at J, with 15 bases between the two ends.

The CDR3 sequence is CASGASGLDEKLFF. The CDR3 bases are TGTGCCAGCGGGGCTTCGGGCCTGGATGAAAAACTGTTTTTT. V usage is TRBV6-5 and J usage is TRBJ1-4; TRBD1 is a possible D gene (5 bases). The germline gives CDR1 MNHEY, CDR2 SVGAGI. V was cut by 8 bases and J by 6 bases, with 16 bases left in between. The CDR3 totals 14 residues.

The gene calls are TRBV28 and TRBJ1-1; 7 nucleotides agree with TRBD1. V shed 5 bases and J 1 base; nucleotides not matched to a gene: 10. The CDR3 covers 16 residues. Germline V lookup: CDR1 MDHEN, CDR2 SYDVKM. For the CDR3, the DNA is TGTGCCAGCAGTACCCGACAGGGCAGCACGAACACTGAAGCTTTCTTT. It specifies CASSTRQGSTNTEAFF.

This chain connects TRBV11-2 to TRBJ2-5; TRBD2 might be the D (5 bases). The CDR3 spans 14 residues. Germline CDR1 reads SGHAT; CDR2 reads FQNNGV. Trimming left V 1 base short and J 4 bases short, with 10 bases between. In DNA form, the CDR3 reads TGTGCCAGCAGCTTAGCACTAGTGGGAGAGACCCAGTACTTC. Translation: CASSLALVGETQYF.

The chain has TRBV7-8 and TRBJ1-1; D is uncertain. Looked up from germline, CDR1 is SGHVS and CDR2 is FQNEAQ. The CDR3 contains 14 residues. Deletions cut 6 bases from V and 1 base from J, with 12 bases between. Here the CDR3 reads CASSFRLGNTEAFF. CDR3 DNA sequence: TGTGCCAGCAGTTTTAGACTGGGGAACACTGAAGCTTTCTTT.

The V and J genes are TRBV5-1 and TRBJ1-2; D may be TRBD1 (6 bases). The CDR3 extends over 14 amino acids. Germline assignment: CDR1 SGHRS and CDR2 YFSETQ. Trimming took 0 bases from V and 8 from J, leaving 14 bases between them. The CDR3 nucleotides read TGCGCCAGCAGCTTGGACAGGGTGCTTGGAGGCTACACCTTC. Protein sequence: CASSLDRVLGGYTF. The entire variable domain, with the rest obtained from reference TRBV5-1 and TRBJ1-2, is as follows: KAGVTQTPRYLIKTRGQQVTLSCSPISGHRSVSWYQQTPGQGLQFLFEYFSETQRNKGNFPGRFSGRQFSNSRSEMNVSTLELGDSALYLCASSLDRVLGGYTFGSGTRLTVV.

The rearrangement links TRBV5-1 to TRBJ2-7, with 7 bases that match TRBD1. This CDR3 spans 15 amino acids. Germline CDR1 reads SGHRS; CDR2 reads YFSETQ. V was pared by 4 bases and J by 2 bases, with 9 bases of the junction left unmatched. CDR3 residues: CASSAGTVFPYEQYF. As DNA, the CDR3 is TGCGCCAGCAGCGCCGGGACAGTCTTTCCCTACGAGCAGTACTTC.

The J gene is TRBJ1-1, the V gene TRBV11-3; D not certain. The germline V gene has CDR1 SGHNT and CDR2 YENEEA. This CDR3 contains 15 residues. Trimming took off 0 bases at V and 0 bases at J, with 8 bases between the two ends. The CDR3 DNA is TGTGCCAGCAGCTTAGAACGAGGAATGAACACTGAAGCTTTCTTT. It encodes CASSLERGMNTEAFF.

This chain joins TRBV30 and TRBJ2-2; perhaps TRBD2 as D (5 bases). V lost 5 bases to trimming and J lost 5 bases, with 15 bases between them. The length of the CDR3 is 14 residues. Looked up from germline, CDR1 is GTSNPN and CDR2 is SVGIG (reference sequence). The CDR3 DNA follows: TGTGCCTGGTACGACCCCGGGATTACCGGGGAGCTGTTTTTT. Encoded protein: CAWYDPGITGELFF.

This sequence joins TRBV5-1 and TRBJ2-1, with D perhaps TRBD2 (6 bases). Trimming cost V 4 bases and J 4 bases, with 18 bases left between them. The V gene's germline CDR1 is SGHRS and CDR2 YFSETQ. The CDR3 is 16 residues long. CDR3 loop: CASSESRGGIYNEQFF. As DNA, the CDR3 is TGCGCCAGCAGCGAATCGCGAGGCGGGATTTACAATGAGCAGTTCTTC.

The V call is TRBV6-5, the J call TRBJ2-7, with 7 bases matching TRBD2. Germline V gene sequence: CDR1 MNHEY, CDR2 SVGAGI. The CDR3 is made up of 13 amino acids. Trimming at V came to 6 bases and at J to 2 bases, leaving 4 bases not matched to a gene. The chain's CDR3 is CASRASGTYEQYF. The CDR3 DNA sequence: TGTGCCAGCAGGGCTAGCGGTACCTACGAGCAGTACTTC.